This paragraph covers one TCR beta chain sequence. It was with a sample-barcoded 5' primer and a J-beta primer mix that a second PCR of about 6 to 12 cycles was run. TCRdb used MiXCR to reprocess the 5' RACE reads, holding one entry per CDR3 protein. The table records about 1 million distinct CDR3 sequences, around 27% of them present only once. V gave up 7 bases and J gave up 8 bases, with 17 bases separating them. CDR1 and CDR2 (germline): SQVTM, ANQGSEA. The CDR3 is 12 residues long. These data are taken from a study of blood T cells in healthy people across ages. These same records also appear under a second study, on T cells of mothers and their children.

Material: blood. V gene TRBV29-1 combines with J gene TRBJ1-2; D not certain. The sequence came from a girl aged 2-10 years in good health. In DNA, the CDR3 is TGCAGCGCCCCGACTCCCCCGAGGGGCTACACCTTC. This sequence encodes CSAPTPPRGYTF.